These T cell receptor beta chains were read from a single sample in a study of CD8 T cells in ankylosing spondylitis. MiXCR, run by TCRdb on the 5' RACE reads, gives a single entry per CDR3 protein. The data contain about 280,000 distinct CDR3 sequences, 20% of them singletons. Sequenced input: blood, either unsorted or a sorted T cell fraction (not recorded which). Receptors originate from a male donor with ankylosing spondylitis or in good health (not recorded which). Both conserved end residues are part of each CDR3. Each record gives: J gene, V gene, D gene, clone size, CDR3 protein, CDR3 DNA. D genes are given only for firm matches. The size field is filled for only some rows; it gives once, few, many or a size class.

j_call: TRBJ2-3
v_call: TRBV12-3/TRBV12-4
d_call: TRBD2
clone_size: few
cdr3_aa: CASSGEGGGFTDTQYF
cdr3_nt: TGTGCCAGCAGTGGGGAGGGCGGGGGATTCACAGATACGCAGTATTTT

j_call: TRBJ1-6
v_call: TRBV5-1
d_call: TRBD1
clone_size: -
cdr3_aa: CASSKDRAGSPLHF
cdr3_nt: TGCGCCAGCAGCAAGGACAGGGCGGGTTCACCCCTCCACTTT

j_call: TRBJ1-1
v_call: TRBV7-3
d_call: TRBD1
clone_size: -
cdr3_aa: CASSFGTGSNTEAFF
cdr3_nt: TGTGCCAGCAGCTTCGGGACAGGTTCGAACACTGAAGCTTTCTTT

j_call: TRBJ1-5
v_call: TRBV28
d_call: -
clone_size: -
cdr3_aa: CASSPREKYQPQHF
cdr3_nt: TGTGCCAGCAGCCCCAGGGAAAAGTATCAGCCCCAGCATTTT

j_call: TRBJ2-3
v_call: TRBV19
d_call: TRBD2
clone_size: -
cdr3_aa: CASSIGPLAGGVDTQYF
cdr3_nt: TGTGCCAGTAGTATAGGCCCACTAGCGGGAGGAGTGGATACGCAGTATTTT

j_call: TRBJ2-5
v_call: TRBV20-1
d_call: -
clone_size: -
cdr3_aa: CSASSGVAWETQYF
cdr3_nt: TGCAGTGCGTCTTCCGGGGTCGCATGGGAGACCCAGTACTTC

j_call: TRBJ2-1
v_call: TRBV28
d_call: -
clone_size: few
cdr3_aa: CASSFLSSYNEQFF
cdr3_nt: TGTGCCAGCAGTTTTCTGAGCTCCTACAATGAGCAGTTCTTC

j_call: TRBJ2-3
v_call: TRBV7-3
d_call: -
clone_size: -
cdr3_aa: CASSLMGISTDTQYF
cdr3_nt: TGTGCCAGCAGCTTAATGGGGATTAGCACAGATACGCAGTATTTT

j_call: TRBJ2-3
v_call: TRBV20-1
d_call: -
clone_size: -
cdr3_aa: CSVSGEAGDTQYF
cdr3_nt: TGCAGTGTTAGTGGGGAGGCGGGAGATACGCAGTATTTT

j_call: TRBJ1-1
v_call: TRBV27
d_call: -
clone_size: -
cdr3_aa: CASSLSILAWGGGNTEAFF
cdr3_nt: TGTGCCAGCAGTTTATCTATACTTGCATGGGGCGGGGGGAACACTGAAGCTTTCTTT

j_call: TRBJ2-3
v_call: TRBV27
d_call: -
clone_size: few
cdr3_aa: CASSLKRTDTQYF
cdr3_nt: TGTGCCAGCAGTTTGAAGCGCACAGATACGCAGTATTTT

j_call: TRBJ1-6
v_call: TRBV14
d_call: -
clone_size: -
cdr3_aa: CASSQGGRNNSPLHF
cdr3_nt: TGTGCCAGCAGCCAAGGGGGACGGAATAATTCACCCCTCCACTTT

j_call: TRBJ2-1
v_call: TRBV4-2
d_call: -
clone_size: -
cdr3_aa: CASSQVDGGQYNEQFF
cdr3_nt: TGTGCCAGCAGCCAAGTGGACGGGGGGCAATACAATGAGCAGTTCTTC

j_call: TRBJ1-1
v_call: TRBV12-3/TRBV12-4
d_call: -
clone_size: few
cdr3_aa: CASSFGGLDTEAFF
cdr3_nt: TGTGCCAGCAGTTTTGGGGGGCTTGACACTGAAGCTTTCTTT

j_call: TRBJ1-2
v_call: TRBV15
d_call: -
clone_size: few
cdr3_aa: CATSREGTGRGYTF
cdr3_nt: TGTGCCACCAGCAGAGAAGGAACAGGGAGGGGCTACACCTTC

j_call: TRBJ2-1
v_call: TRBV20-1
d_call: TRBD2
clone_size: once
cdr3_aa: CIARARLADNEQFF
cdr3_nt: TGCATTGCTAGAGCGAGGCTAGCGGACAATGAGCAGTTCTTC

j_call: TRBJ1-3
v_call: TRBV12-3/TRBV12-4
d_call: TRBD1
clone_size: -
cdr3_aa: CASSSRDRAGNTIYF
cdr3_nt: TGTGCCAGCAGTTCTAGAGACAGGGCTGGAAACACCATATATTTT

j_call: TRBJ2-1
v_call: TRBV12-3/TRBV12-4
d_call: TRBD2
clone_size: few
cdr3_aa: CASSLTSAHNEQFF
cdr3_nt: TGTGCCAGCAGTTTGACTAGCGCCCACAATGAGCAGTTCTTC

j_call: TRBJ2-2
v_call: TRBV5-1
d_call: -
clone_size: -
cdr3_aa: CASSFGLLNKGTGELFF
cdr3_nt: TGCGCCAGCAGCTTCGGTCTACTCAATAAAGGGACCGGGGAGCTGTTTTTT

j_call: TRBJ1-6
v_call: TRBV7-2
d_call: -
clone_size: many
cdr3_aa: CASSLDRLNNSPLHF
cdr3_nt: TGTGCCAGCAGCTTGGACCGCTTAAATAATTCACCCCTCCACTTT

j_call: TRBJ1-4
v_call: TRBV20-1
d_call: -
clone_size: -
cdr3_aa: CSAPDRAGSNEKLFF
cdr3_nt: TGCAGTGCTCCGGACCGGGCCGGTTCTAATGAAAAACTGTTTTTT

j_call: TRBJ1-2
v_call: TRBV4-1
d_call: TRBD1
clone_size: -
cdr3_aa: CASSQGRGLFGYTF
cdr3_nt: TGCGCCAGCAGCCAAGGGAGGGGGCTTTTTGGCTACACCTTC

j_call: TRBJ1-1
v_call: TRBV7-2
d_call: -
clone_size: -
cdr3_aa: CASSSRGYLNTEAFF
cdr3_nt: TGTGCCAGCAGCTCGCGGGGTTACTTGAACACTGAAGCTTTCTTT

j_call: TRBJ1-4
v_call: TRBV20-1
d_call: -
clone_size: few
cdr3_aa: CSARDPRGDWGRRSGKLFF
cdr3_nt: TGCAGTGCTAGAGATCCCCGGGGCGATTGGGGACGGCGGTCTGGGAAACTGTTTTTT

j_call: TRBJ1-1
v_call: TRBV5-1
d_call: TRBD1
clone_size: -
cdr3_aa: CASSPGQGTLNTEAFF
cdr3_nt: TGCGCCAGCAGCCCCGGACAGGGTACGCTAAACACTGAAGCTTTCTTT

j_call: TRBJ2-6
v_call: TRBV7-6
d_call: -
clone_size: few
cdr3_aa: CASSLGASGANVLTF
cdr3_nt: TGTGCCAGCAGCTTAGGGGCCTCGGGGGCCAACGTCCTGACTTTC

j_call: TRBJ2-1
v_call: TRBV20-1
d_call: -
clone_size: -
cdr3_aa: CSARAPPTDNEQFF
cdr3_nt: TGCAGTGCTAGGGCTCCCCCTACGGACAATGAGCAGTTCTTC